A single sample is the source of the 23 T cell receptor beta chains below, sequenced in a study of shared clonotypes between healthy human individuals. Here immunoSEQ multiplex PCR was the method, and the copy in TCRdb shows in-frame clones only, minus some. The sample has approximately 180,000 clones; approximately 92% are singletons. Input material: naive CD4+ T cells sorted from blood. Subset in this sample: CD45RA+ positively selected. The receptors shown here come from a woman aged 25 to 45 in good health.

The J gene is TRBJ2-5, the V gene TRBV19; D remains ambiguous. V lost 4 bases to trimming and J lost 1 base, with 13 bases between them. Germline V gene lookup returns CDR1 LNHDA and CDR2 SQIVND (reference sequence). The CDR3 contains 15 residues. The CDR3 region is CASSRAGSLQETQYF. The CDR3 nucleotides are TGTGCCAGTAGTAGGGCTGGTTCCCTCCAAGAGACCCAGTACTTC.

V is TRBV27 and J is TRBJ1-1; D call uncertain. The CDR3 is made up of 13 amino acids. V was shortened by 1 base and J by 0 bases, with 3 bases between the two germline ends. Germline V lookup: CDR1 MNHEY, CDR2 SMNVEV (reference sequence). In DNA form, the CDR3 reads TGTGCCAGCAGTTTATGGCTGAACACTGAAGCTTTCTTT. Translating it yields CASSLWLNTEAFF.

The rearrangement joins TRBV10-2 to TRBJ2-7, with 8 bases lining up with TRBD2. The CDR3 covers 14 residues. The germline gives CDR1 WSHSY, CDR2 SAAADI. Trimming removed 5 bases from V and 0 bases from J; junction bases left unmatched: 3. The CDR3 reads CASSSSGSSYEQYF. The DNA for the CDR3 is TGCGCCAGCAGTTCCAGCGGGAGCTCCTACGAGCAGTACTTC.

The gene calls are TRBV19 and TRBJ2-7, with D tentatively TRBD2 (6 bases). Germline CDR1 is LNHDA and CDR2 is SQIVND (reference sequence). Between the trimmed V and J ends, which lost 4 bases and 0 bases, there was a span of 10 bases. The CDR3 is made up of 14 amino acids. Here the CDR3 DNA reads TGTGCCAGTAGTAACGGGCGGGACTCCTACGAGCAGTACTTC. The encoded protein is CASSNGRDSYEQYF.

The chain uses TRBV11-2 and TRBJ2-5; perhaps TRBD1 as D (7 bases). TRBJ2-7 explains the end of the DNA better; the J call may be wrong. CDR3 size: 16 residues. CDR1 and CDR2 (germline): SGHAT, FQNNGV. The CDR3 DNA follows: TGTGCCAGCAGCTTAGGGGACCTCCCAGGGGGGTACGAGCAGTACTTC. Translated: CASSLGDLPGGYEQYF.

The chain combines TRBV30 with TRBJ2-5; 8 positions agree with TRBD1. TRBJ2-7 matches the DNA end more closely, so the J call is doubtful. The CDR3 is 14 amino acids. Per the germline V gene, CDR1 is GTSNPN and CDR2 is SVGIG (reference sequence). The CDR3 region has the DNA TGTGCCTGGATGGCAGGGGGCTACTCCTACGAGCAGTACTTC. This gives the protein CAWMAGGYSYEQYF.

The chain recombines TRBV7-9 with TRBJ2-3; 7 bases line up with TRBD1. The germline gives CDR1 SEHNR, CDR2 FQNEAQ (reference sequence). CDR3 length: 15 residues. The J segment lost 1 base and the V segment lost 2 bases, leaving 3 bases of the junction unmatched. The CDR3 DNA sequence: TGTGCCAGCAGCTTAACAGGACAGGGCACAGATACGCAGTATTTT. It translates to CASSLTGQGTDTQYF.

The sample holds a few counts of this clone. This rearrangement joins TRBV15 to TRBJ1-5; D is uncertain. This CDR3 contains 14 residues. V lost 8 bases, J lost 7 bases, and 18 bases lay in between. Germline values: CDR1 LNHNV, CDR2 YYDKDF (reference sequence). CDR3 amino acids: CATRNRGMEQPQHF. The CDR3 DNA follows: TGTGCCACCCGAAACCGAGGGATGGAACAGCCCCAGCATTTT.

The chain joins TRBV5-1 to TRBJ2-2, with a possible D match to TRBD2 (5 bases). The CDR3 contains 16 residues. V was pared by 5 bases and J by 0 bases, with 14 bases between. CDR1 is SGHRS and CDR2 is YFSETQ in the germline V gene. The CDR3 is CASRGRRPANTGELFF. The CDR3 bases are TGCGCCAGCAGGGGGAGACGGCCCGCGAACACCGGGGAGCTGTTTTTT.

V and J are TRBV9 and TRBJ2-3, with 12 bases aligning to TRBD1. This CDR3 region has 16 residues. The trim removed 0 bases at V and 4 bases at J, leaving 3 bases unmatched. Looked up from germline, CDR1 is SGDLS and CDR2 is YYNGEE. CDR3 in DNA: TGTGCCAGCAGCGTAGCCGGGACAGGGGGCCCAGATACGCAGTATTTT. It encodes CASSVAGTGGPDTQYF.

This chain uses TRBV18 with TRBJ2-5; possible D gene TRBD1, 6 bases. The CDR3 contains 14 residues. Germline V gene lookup returns CDR1 KGHSH and CDR2 LQKENI. Trimming shortened V by 5 bases and J by 5 bases, and 15 bases separated the two germline ends. This CDR3 is CASSITGIGETQYF. The CDR3 coding sequence is TGTGCCAGCTCAATCACAGGGATAGGGGAGACCCAGTACTTC.

This clone appeared once. The rearrangement links TRBV18 to TRBJ2-3; 11 bases align to TRBD2. The V segment lost 5 bases and the J segment 1 base; nucleotides outside the gene matches: 5. Looked up from germline, CDR1 is KGHSH and CDR2 is LQKENI. The CDR3 length is 16 residues. The CDR3 loop is CASSSLAGGGTDTQYF. CDR3 nucleotide sequence: TGTGCCAGCTCATCGTTAGCGGGAGGGGGCACAGATACGCAGTATTTT.

This chain joins TRBV28 and TRBJ1-2; no clear D. The CDR3 loop spans 12 amino acids. Per the germline V gene, CDR1 is MDHEN and CDR2 is SYDVKM. Trimming took 5 bases from V and 8 from J, leaving 12 bases between them. CDR3 sequence (DNA): TGTGCCAGCAGTCCCCTCGCGGGGGGCTACACCTTC. Protein product: CASSPLAGGYTF.

This sequence joins TRBV6-5 and TRBJ2-7; D gene uncertain. CDR1 and CDR2 (germline): MNHEY, SVGAGI. Trimming shortened V by 2 bases and J by 5 bases, and 16 bases separated the two germline ends. This CDR3 region has 15 residues. CDR3 sequence reads: CASSYHRRRSNEQYF. The CDR3 DNA is TGTGCCAGCAGTTACCACCGAAGGAGATCTAACGAGCAGTACTTC.

The chain combines TRBV18 with TRBJ2-7, with D possibly called TRBD1 or TRBD2 (6 bases each). There are 14 residues in the CDR3. V shed 2 bases and J shed 6 bases, with 14 bases lying between them. Germline CDR1 is KGHSH and CDR2 is LQKENI. The CDR3 DNA reads as TGTGCCAGCTCACCAGAGTTCGGGGGCCTCGAGCAGTACTTC. The encoded protein is CASSPEFGGLEQYF. Variable domain in full (rest from reference TRBV18 and TRBJ2-7): NAGVMQNPRHLVRRRGQEARLRCSPMKGHSHVYWYRQLPEEGLKFMVYLQKENIIDESGMPKERFSAEFPKEGPSILRIQQVVRGDSAAYFCASSPEFGGLEQYFGPGTRLTVT.

V usage is TRBV2 and J usage is TRBJ2-1; D remains unclear. There are 16 residues in the CDR3. Trimming took 7 bases from V and 0 from J, leaving 16 bases between them. Germline V gene lookup returns CDR1 SNHLY and CDR2 FYNNEI. DNA of the CDR3: TGTGCCAGCACCCCAAGACCCCTCCGCTCCTACAATGAGCAGTTCTTC. Amino acid sequence: CASTPRPLRSYNEQFF.

The chain joins TRBV5-1 to TRBJ2-1; possible D gene TRBD2, 6 bases. Germline V CDR1 and CDR2: SGHRS, YFSETQ. Deletions cut 2 bases from V and 8 bases from J, with 14 bases between. The CDR3 sequence is 14 residues long. The CDR3 DNA reads TGCGCCAGCAGCTTCGGGCTAGCGACGGATGAGCAGTTCTTC. Encoded protein: CASSFGLATDEQFF. The variable domain in full, completed from reference TRBV5-1 and TRBJ2-1, reads KAGVTQTPRYLIKTRGQQVTLSCSPISGHRSVSWYQQTPGQGLQFLFEYFSETQRNKGNFPGRFSGRQFSNSRSEMNVSTLELGDSALYLCASSFGLATDEQFFGPGTRLTVL.

The J gene is TRBJ2-2, the V gene TRBV2; D gene uncertain. Germline V gene lookup returns CDR1 SNHLY and CDR2 FYNNEI. V was pared by 8 bases and J by 0 bases, with 13 bases between. The CDR3 is made up of 15 amino acids. CDR3 amino acids: CASGLLPTNTGELFF. For the CDR3, the DNA is TGTGCCAGCGGCCTCCTACCTACGAACACCGGGGAGCTGTTTTTT.

The rearrangement uses TRBV18 and TRBJ1-4; 7 bases are a match to TRBD1. This CDR3 region has 16 residues. The J segment lost 0 bases and the V segment lost 1 base, leaving 2 bases of the junction unmatched. The V gene's germline CDR1 is KGHSH and CDR2 LQKENI. The CDR3 DNA reads TGTGCCAGCTCACCACAAGGGACAGCAACTAATGAAAAACTGTTTTTT. This sequence encodes CASSPQGTATNEKLFF.

The chain uses TRBV2 and TRBJ2-5; 7 bases fit TRBD1. The closer fit of TRBJ2-7 to the DNA end suggests the J call may be wrong. The CDR3 totals 14 residues. In germline, CDR1 is SNHLY, CDR2 FYNNEI. CDR3 protein: CASSVDRLSYEQYF. The DNA of the CDR3 is TGTGCCAGCAGTGTGGACAGGCTCTCCTACGAGCAGTACTTC.

The rearrangement links TRBV2 to TRBJ2-2; weak D call: TRBD2 (5 bases). CDR3 length equals 15 residues. Trimming cost V 3 bases and J 0 bases, with 8 bases left between them. The germline V gene has CDR1 SNHLY and CDR2 FYNNEI. The CDR3 is CASSEQAANTGELFF. Written as DNA, the CDR3 is TGTGCCAGCAGTGAGCAAGCGGCGAACACCGGGGAGCTGTTTTTT.

This clone appeared a single time. V usage is TRBV6-5 and J usage is TRBJ2-1, with D unresolved. Per the germline V gene, CDR1 is MNHEY and CDR2 is SVGAGI. The V end was cut by 2 bases, the J end by 2 bases, with 7 bases between. This CDR3 region has 14 residues. CDR3 nucleotides: TGTGCCAGCAGTTACCATTTCCCCTACAATGAGCAGTTCTTC. Encoded protein: CASSYHFPYNEQFF.

The genes are TRBV25-1 and TRBJ1-3; 9 positions match TRBD1. The V and J ends lost 4 bases and 2 bases, in that order; junction bases with no gene match: 3. CDR1 is MGHDK, CDR2 SYGVNS, per germline. The CDR3 covers 15 residues. CDR3 DNA sequence: TGTGCCAGCAGTGTGGGACAGGGTACTGGAAACACCATATATTTT. Translation gives CASSVGQGTGNTIYF.